Following are 19 T cell receptor beta chains from one sample sequenced in a study of neurological immune-mediated disorders (dated by TCRdb to about 2019). Library method: 5' RACE. TCRdb lists the instrument as Illumina HiSeq 2500. TCRdb reanalyzed the raw reads on its own, using fastp at Q25 for trimming and MiXCR for clone calling, and kept in-frame beta chains. Identical CDR3 proteins give one entry, which carries the most common genes and DNA. Here the sample has 55,000 to 70,000 distinct CDR3 sequences; 11% occur a single time. Less than 2% of the sample rests with the top ten. Material for sequencing was PBMCs. The receptors come from a man in his 60s in good health.

In this sample, this clonotype turned up many times. The rearrangement joins TRBV29-1 to TRBJ2-7; D call uncertain. There are 12 residues in the CDR3. Germline V CDR1 and CDR2: SQVTM, ANQGSEA. V gave up 5 bases and J gave up 2 bases, with 10 bases separating them. Here the CDR3 DNA reads TGCAGCGTTCCAGGATCAACCTACGAGCAGTACTTC. Protein product: CSVPGSTYEQYF.

This clonotype was seen ten or more times. The V and J genes are TRBV5-1 and TRBJ2-6; a weak D match, TRBD1 (6 bases). The CDR3 is made up of 16 amino acids. Germline-derived CDR1 and CDR2 are SGHRS and YFSETQ. Deletions cut 1 base from V and 2 bases from J, with 10 bases between. CDR3 protein: CASSLTQGPGANVLTF. The CDR3 nucleotides are TGCGCCAGCAGCTTGACCCAGGGGCCTGGGGCCAACGTCCTGACTTTC.

The sample holds many counts of this clonotype. The rearrangement joins TRBV29-1 to TRBJ2-5; 8 positions agree with TRBD1. CDR1 is SQVTM and CDR2 is ANQGSEA in the germline V gene. CDR3 length equals 16 residues. V trimming: 0 bases; J trimming: 5 bases; junction bases outside the gene matches: 11. The CDR3 coding sequence is TGCAGCGTTGAAGATCTTGTCGACAGGGGATATGAGACCCAGTACTTC. This codes for CSVEDLVDRGYETQYF.

This clonotype appeared many times. This chain joins TRBV4-2 and TRBJ1-5; TRBD1 is a possible D gene (5 bases). Trimming cost V 3 bases and J 5 bases, with 20 bases left between them. The CDR3 has 17 residues. Germline V gives CDR1 LGHNA, CDR2 YNFKEQ. CDR3 DNA: TGTGCCAGCAGCCAGGATTCTGGGGCCCGCGGGGATCAGCCCCAGCATTTT. It codes for CASSQDSGARGDQPQHF.

This clonotype has at least ten counts. The chain carries TRBV7-2 and TRBJ2-5; TRBD2 matches 13 bases. The germline V gene has CDR1 SGHTA and CDR2 FQGNSA. The CDR3 is 20 amino acids. Losses at the gene ends were 4 bases for V and 0 bases for J; bases not matched to a gene: 14. The CDR3 coding sequence is TGTGCCAGCAGCTCCCCCCCGGGACTAGCGGGGACCTTGTACCAAGAGACCCAGTACTTC. This codes for CASSSPPGLAGTLYQETQYF. The whole variable domain, remainder taken from reference TRBV7-2 and TRBJ2-5, is GAGVSQSPSNKVTEKGKDVELRCDPISGHTALYWYRQSLGQGLEFLIYFQGNSAPDKSGLPSDRFSAERTGGSVSTLTIQRTQQEDSAVYLCASSSPPGLAGTLYQETQYFGPGTRLLVL.

This chain uses TRBV7-9 with TRBJ2-7, with 10 bases aligning to TRBD2. Germline V gene data show CDR1 as SEHNR and CDR2 as FQNEAQ (reference sequence). The CDR3 sequence is 15 residues long. V lost 4 bases to trimming and J lost 1 base; unmatched junction nucleotides: 4. The chain's CDR3 is CASSWTSGKSYEQYF. The CDR3 region has the DNA TGTGCCAGCAGCTGGACTAGCGGAAAATCCTACGAGCAGTACTTC.

The table lists this clonotype with many counts. This chain links TRBV7-2 with TRBJ2-2; D remains ambiguous. The ends were cut back, 5 bases at V and 1 base at J, with 2 bases in the middle. Germline CDR1 reads SGHTA; CDR2 reads FQGNSA. The CDR3 has 12 amino acids. DNA for the CDR3: TGTGCCAGCAGCCGGAACACCGGGGAGCTGTTTTTT. This gives the protein CASSRNTGELFF.

The chain combines TRBV28 with TRBJ2-3; 7 positions agree with TRBD2. This CDR3 has 14 amino acids. Losses at the gene ends were 4 bases for V and 6 bases for J; bases not matched to a gene: 7. CDR1 and CDR2 from the germline V gene are MDHEN and SYDVKM. The CDR3 nucleotides read TGTGCCAGCAGTTCCCCACAGCGGGGCGATACGCAGTATTTT. It codes for CASSSPQRGDTQYF.

This clonotype was seen repeatedly, ten times or more. The chain has TRBV7-6 and TRBJ2-1, with D possibly matching TRBD2 (6 bases). V was cut by 1 base and J by 8 bases, with 15 bases left in between. The length of the CDR3 is 15 residues. Germline V CDR1 and CDR2: SGHVS, FNYEAQ. CDR3 nucleotides: TGTGCCAGCAGCTTAGAGGCTAGCGCCTTGGATGAGCAGTTCTTC. Protein sequence: CASSLEASALDEQFF.

This clonotype was detected many times. The J gene is TRBJ1-2, the V gene TRBV7-9, with D maybe TRBD1 (5 bases). The CDR3 extends over 14 amino acids. CDR1 and CDR2 (germline): SEHNR, FQNEAQ (reference sequence). Trimming took 3 bases from V and 4 from J, leaving 12 bases between them. CDR3 sequence reads: CASSLDGTVYGYTF. The CDR3 coding sequence is TGTGCCAGCAGCTTGGACGGGACGGTCTATGGCTACACCTTC.

This clonotype has ten or more counts. CDR3 sequence: CAISESSAGTGGYTF. The CDR3 bases are TGTGCCATCAGTGAGTCGAGTGCTGGGACGGGCGGCTACACCTTC. The V call is TRBV10-3, the J call TRBJ1-2; D perhaps matches TRBD1 (5 bases). V was clipped by 0 bases and J by 8 bases, with 16 bases between them. From germline, CDR1 is ENHRY and CDR2 SYGVKD. CDR3 length equals 15 residues.

This clonotype came up many times. The chain uses TRBV5-1 and TRBJ2-3, with 13 bases matching TRBD2. There are 18 residues in the CDR3. V was clipped by 3 bases and J by 2 bases; unmatched bases: 9. Germline CDR1 SGHRS, CDR2 YFSETQ. CDR3 DNA: TGCGCCAGCAGCTCCGGGACTAGCGGGGTCTTACCCACAGATACGCAGTATTTT. Translation gives CASSSGTSGVLPTDTQYF.

This clonotype occurred many times. The rearrangement uses TRBV6-5 and TRBJ2-6; TRBD1 might be the D (6 bases). The V end was cut by 0 bases, the J end by 0 bases, with 18 bases between. This CDR3 region has 20 residues. The germline CDR1 and CDR2 sequences are MNHEY and SVGAGI. This CDR3 reads CASSYSIWTENYSGANVLTF. The CDR3 DNA is TGTGCCAGCAGTTACTCGATCTGGACAGAAAATTACTCTGGGGCCAACGTCCTGACTTTC.

This clonotype appeared many times. This rearrangement joins TRBV18 to TRBJ2-2, with D uncertain. CDR3 size: 16 residues. The germline V and J ends were trimmed by 3 bases and 0 bases, with 11 bases remaining between them. Germline V gene lookup returns CDR1 KGHSH and CDR2 LQKENI. CDR3 nucleotide sequence: TGTGCCAGCTCACCCTTTGGACCGTCGAACACCGGGGAGCTGTTTTTT. Residues: CASSPFGPSNTGELFF.

This clonotype was seen at least ten times. The chain links TRBV29-1 to TRBJ2-4; TRBD1 agrees at 10 bases. This CDR3 region has 12 residues. Germline assignment: CDR1 SQVTM and CDR2 ANQGSEA. J was trimmed by 8 bases and V by 6 bases; bases with no gene match: 4. Here the CDR3 reads CSVKDRGYIQYF. CDR3 coding DNA: TGCAGCGTGAAGGACAGGGGGTACATTCAGTACTTC.

The V gene is TRBV7-9, the J gene TRBJ2-5, with unresolved D. V shed 9 bases and J shed 4 bases, with 24 bases lying between them. The CDR3 has 16 residues. Germline V gene sequence: CDR1 SEHNR, CDR2 FQNEAQ (reference sequence). CDR3 nucleotides: TGTGCCAGTAGCCCTCCGTGGAGTCCCCGAGGAGAGACCCAGTACTTC. It encodes CASSPPWSPRGETQYF.

This clonotype was picked up many times. The gene calls are TRBV7-2 and TRBJ2-2; 8 bases agree with TRBD1. Trimming took 5 bases from V and 6 from J; bases not matched to a gene: 8. The CDR3 loop spans 15 amino acids. Germline assignment: CDR1 SGHTA and CDR2 FQGNSA. CDR3 protein: CASSRTGIVPGELFF. CDR3 coding DNA: TGTGCCAGCAGCCGGACAGGGATCGTTCCCGGGGAGCTGTTTTTT.

This clonotype was recorded at least ten times. This rearrangement joins TRBV20-1 to TRBJ1-4; D uncertain. This CDR3 is built from 13 residues. V was cut by 6 bases and J by 1 base, with 9 bases left in between. The germline gives CDR1 DFQATT, CDR2 SNEGSKA (reference sequence). CDR3 loop: CSAFEETNEKLFF. DNA for the CDR3: TGCAGTGCCTTCGAAGAAACTAATGAAAAACTGTTTTTT.

The chain has TRBV6-5 and TRBJ1-5; 8 nucleotides align to TRBD1. V was pared by 4 bases and J by 2 bases, with 4 bases of the junction left unmatched. Germline CDR1 MNHEY, CDR2 SVGAGI. The CDR3 is 15 residues long. The CDR3 region is CASSFDRGGNQPQHF. In DNA, the CDR3 is TGTGCCAGCAGTTTCGACAGGGGTGGCAATCAGCCCCAGCATTTT.